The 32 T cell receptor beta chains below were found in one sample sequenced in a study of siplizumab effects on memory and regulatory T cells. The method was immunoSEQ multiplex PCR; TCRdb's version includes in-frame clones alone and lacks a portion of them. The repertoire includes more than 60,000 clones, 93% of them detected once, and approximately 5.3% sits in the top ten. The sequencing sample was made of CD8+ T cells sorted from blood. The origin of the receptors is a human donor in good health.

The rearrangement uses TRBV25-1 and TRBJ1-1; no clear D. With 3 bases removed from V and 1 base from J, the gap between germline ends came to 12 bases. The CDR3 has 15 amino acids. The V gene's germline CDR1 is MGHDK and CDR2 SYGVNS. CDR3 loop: CASSEYEKGNTEAFF. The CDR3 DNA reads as TGTGCCAGCAGTGAGTACGAAAAGGGGAACACTGAAGCTTTCTTT.

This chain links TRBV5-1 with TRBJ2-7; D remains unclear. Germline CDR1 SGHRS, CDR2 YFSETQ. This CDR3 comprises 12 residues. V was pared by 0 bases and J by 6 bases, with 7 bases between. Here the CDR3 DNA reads TGCGCCAGCAGCTTGGTCCCCGGCGAGCAGTACTTC. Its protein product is CASSLVPGEQYF.

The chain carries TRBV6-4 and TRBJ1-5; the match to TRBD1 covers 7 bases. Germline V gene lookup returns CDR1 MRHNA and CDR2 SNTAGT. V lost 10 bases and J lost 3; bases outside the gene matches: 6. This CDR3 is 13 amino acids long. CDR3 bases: TGTGCCACGGCGGACAGGCCCAATCAGCCCCAGCATTTT. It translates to CATADRPNQPQHF.

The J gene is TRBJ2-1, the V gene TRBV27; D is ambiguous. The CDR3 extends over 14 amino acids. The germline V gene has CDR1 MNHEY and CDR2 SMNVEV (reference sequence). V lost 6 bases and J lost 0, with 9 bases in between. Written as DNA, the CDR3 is TGTGCCAGCAGGGTGTTGAGCTCCTACAATGAGCAGTTCTTC. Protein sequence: CASRVLSSYNEQFF.

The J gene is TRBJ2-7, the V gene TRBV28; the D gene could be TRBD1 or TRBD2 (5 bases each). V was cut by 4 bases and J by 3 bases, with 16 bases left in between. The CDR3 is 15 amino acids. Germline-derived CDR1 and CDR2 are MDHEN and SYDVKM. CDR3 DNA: TGTGCCAGCAGTTCCCGAGTGAGGGGCGGCTACGAGCAGTACTTC. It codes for CASSSRVRGGYEQYF.

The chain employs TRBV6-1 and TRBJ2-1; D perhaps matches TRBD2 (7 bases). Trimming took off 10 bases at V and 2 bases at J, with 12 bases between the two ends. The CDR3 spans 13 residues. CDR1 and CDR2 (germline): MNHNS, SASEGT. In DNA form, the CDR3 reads TGTGCCATACGGGGGGCCACCTACAATGAGCAGTTCTTC. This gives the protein CAIRGATYNEQFF.

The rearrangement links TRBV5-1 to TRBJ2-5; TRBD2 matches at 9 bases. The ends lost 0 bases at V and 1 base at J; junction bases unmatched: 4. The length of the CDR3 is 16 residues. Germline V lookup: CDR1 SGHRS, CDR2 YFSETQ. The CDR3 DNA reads TGCGCCAGCAGCTTGGAGTTAGCGGGGGCCCAAGAGACCCAGTACTTC. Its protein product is CASSLELAGAQETQYF.

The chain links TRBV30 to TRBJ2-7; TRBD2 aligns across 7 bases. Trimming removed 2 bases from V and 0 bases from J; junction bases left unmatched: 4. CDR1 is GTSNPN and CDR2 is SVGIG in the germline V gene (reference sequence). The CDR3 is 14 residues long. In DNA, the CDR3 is TGTGCCTGGAGTCTCGGCGGGGGCTCCTACGAGCAGTACTTC. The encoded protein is CAWSLGGGSYEQYF.

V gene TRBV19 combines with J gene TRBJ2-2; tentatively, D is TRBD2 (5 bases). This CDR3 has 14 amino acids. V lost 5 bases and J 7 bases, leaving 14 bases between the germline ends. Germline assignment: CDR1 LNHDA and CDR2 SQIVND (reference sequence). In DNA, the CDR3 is TGTGCCAGTAGTTGGCCTTCCGGGGTCGGGGAGCTGTTTTTT. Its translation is CASSWPSGVGELFF.

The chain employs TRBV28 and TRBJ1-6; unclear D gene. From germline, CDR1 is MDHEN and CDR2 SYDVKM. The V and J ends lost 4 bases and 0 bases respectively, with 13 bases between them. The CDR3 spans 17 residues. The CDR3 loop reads CASSSVMISSYNSPLHF. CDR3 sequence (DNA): TGTGCCAGCAGTTCAGTTATGATTAGCTCCTATAATTCACCCCTCCACTTT.

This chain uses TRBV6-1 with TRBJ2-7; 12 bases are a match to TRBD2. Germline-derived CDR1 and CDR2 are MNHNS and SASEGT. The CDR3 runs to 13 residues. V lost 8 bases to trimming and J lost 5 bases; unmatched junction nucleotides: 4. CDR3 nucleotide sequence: TGTGCCAGCTCTAGCGGGGGGGCCAACGAGCAGTACTTC. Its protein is CASSSGGANEQYF.

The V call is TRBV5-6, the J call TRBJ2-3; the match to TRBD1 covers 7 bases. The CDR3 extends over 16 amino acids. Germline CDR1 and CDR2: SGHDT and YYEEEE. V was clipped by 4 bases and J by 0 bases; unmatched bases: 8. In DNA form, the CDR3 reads TGTGCCAGCAGCCTTTTAAGACAGGGAAGCACAGATACGCAGTATTTT. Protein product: CASSLLRQGSTDTQYF.

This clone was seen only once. CDR3 sequence: CASTPRGAQEAFF. The CDR3 region has the DNA TGTGCCAGCACCCCTCGAGGGGCCCAGGAAGCTTTCTTT. The chain is built from TRBV13 and TRBJ1-1, with D possibly TRBD1 on 5 matching bases. Germline lookup yields CDR1 PRHDT and CDR2 FYEKMQ (reference sequence). The V gene lost 7 bases and the J gene lost 8 bases, with 17 bases spanning the gap. This CDR3 region has 13 residues. Looking up the rest from reference TRBV13 and TRBJ1-1 gives the full variable domain: AAGVIQSPRHLIKEKRETATLKCYPIPRHDTVYWYQQGPGQDPQFLISFYEKMQSDKGSIPDRFSAQQFSDYHSELNMSSLELGDSALYFCASTPRGAQEAFFGQGTRLTVV.

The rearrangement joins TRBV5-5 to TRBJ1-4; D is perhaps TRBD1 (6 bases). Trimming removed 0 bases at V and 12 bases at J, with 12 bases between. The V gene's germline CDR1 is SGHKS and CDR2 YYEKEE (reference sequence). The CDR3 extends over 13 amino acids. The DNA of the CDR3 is TGTGCCAGCAGCTTGGGCGTCGGGGGGCAACTGTTTTTT. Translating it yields CASSLGVGGQLFF.

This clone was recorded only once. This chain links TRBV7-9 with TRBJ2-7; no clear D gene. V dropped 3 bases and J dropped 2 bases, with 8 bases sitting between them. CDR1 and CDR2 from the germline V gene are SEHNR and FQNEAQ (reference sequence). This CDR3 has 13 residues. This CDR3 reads CASSFGSPYEQYF. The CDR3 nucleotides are TGTGCCAGCAGCTTTGGCTCGCCCTACGAGCAGTACTTC.

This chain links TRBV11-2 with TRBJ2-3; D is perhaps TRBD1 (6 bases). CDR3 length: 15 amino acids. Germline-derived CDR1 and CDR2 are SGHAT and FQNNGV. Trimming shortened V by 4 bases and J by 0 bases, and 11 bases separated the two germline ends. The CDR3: CASSWTASSTDTQYF. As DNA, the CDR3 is TGTGCCAGCAGCTGGACAGCTTCGAGCACAGATACGCAGTATTTT.

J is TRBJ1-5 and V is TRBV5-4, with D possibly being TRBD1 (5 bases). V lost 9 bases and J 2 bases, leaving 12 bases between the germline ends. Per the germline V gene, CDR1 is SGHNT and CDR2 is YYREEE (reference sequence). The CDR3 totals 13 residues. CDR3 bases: TGTGCCACCAACGGGGACGGCAATCAGCCCCAGCATTTT. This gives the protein CATNGDGNQPQHF.

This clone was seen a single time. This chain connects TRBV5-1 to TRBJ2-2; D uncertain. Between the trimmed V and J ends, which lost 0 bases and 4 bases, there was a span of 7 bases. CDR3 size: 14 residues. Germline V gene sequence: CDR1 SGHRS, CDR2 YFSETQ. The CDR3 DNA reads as TGCGCCAGCAGCTTGGCCAGTGGCACCGGGGAGCTGTTTTTT. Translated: CASSLASGTGELFF.

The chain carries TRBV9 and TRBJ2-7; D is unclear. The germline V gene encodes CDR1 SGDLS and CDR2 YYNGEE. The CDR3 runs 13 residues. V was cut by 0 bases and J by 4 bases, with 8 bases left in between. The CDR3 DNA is TGTGCCAGCAGCGTAGGATACGGGTACGAGCAGTACTTC. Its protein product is CASSVGYGYEQYF. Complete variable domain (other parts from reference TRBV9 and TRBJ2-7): DSGVTQTPKHLITATGQRVTLRCSPRSGDLSVYWYQQSLDQGLQFLIQYYNGEERAKGNILERFSAQQFPDLHSELNLSSLELGDSALYFCASSVGYGYEQYFGPGTRLTVT.

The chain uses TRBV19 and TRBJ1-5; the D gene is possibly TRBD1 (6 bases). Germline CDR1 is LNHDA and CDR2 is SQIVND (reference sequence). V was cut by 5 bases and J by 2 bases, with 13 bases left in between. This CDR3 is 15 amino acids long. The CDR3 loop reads CASSLGAGGNQPQHF. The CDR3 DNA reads TGTGCCAGTAGTCTGGGGGCAGGGGGCAATCAGCCCCAGCATTTT.

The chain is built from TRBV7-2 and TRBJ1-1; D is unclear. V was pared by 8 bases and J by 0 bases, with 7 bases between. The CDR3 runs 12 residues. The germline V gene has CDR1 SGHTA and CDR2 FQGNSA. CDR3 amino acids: CASGRLNTEAFF. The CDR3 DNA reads TGTGCCAGCGGGCGGCTGAACACTGAAGCTTTCTTT.

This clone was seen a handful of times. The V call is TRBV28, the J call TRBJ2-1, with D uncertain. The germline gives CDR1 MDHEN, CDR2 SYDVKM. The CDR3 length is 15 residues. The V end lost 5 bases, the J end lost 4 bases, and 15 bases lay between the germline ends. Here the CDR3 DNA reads TGTGCCAGCAGTCCGGAAGGGTTTGAATACAATGAGCAGTTCTTC. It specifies CASSPEGFEYNEQFF. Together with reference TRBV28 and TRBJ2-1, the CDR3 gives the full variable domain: DVKVTQSSRYLVKRTGEKVFLECVQDMDHENMFWYRQDPGLGLRLIYFSYDVKMKEKGDIPEGYSVSREKKERFSLILESASTNQTSMYLCASSPEGFEYNEQFFGPGTRLTVL.

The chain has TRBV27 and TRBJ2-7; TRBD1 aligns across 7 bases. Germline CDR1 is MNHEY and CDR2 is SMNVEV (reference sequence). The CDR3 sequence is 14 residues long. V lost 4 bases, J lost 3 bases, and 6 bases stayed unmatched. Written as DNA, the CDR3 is TGTGCCAGCAGTTACAGGGGAATCCTCTACGAGCAGTACTTC. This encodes CASSYRGILYEQYF.

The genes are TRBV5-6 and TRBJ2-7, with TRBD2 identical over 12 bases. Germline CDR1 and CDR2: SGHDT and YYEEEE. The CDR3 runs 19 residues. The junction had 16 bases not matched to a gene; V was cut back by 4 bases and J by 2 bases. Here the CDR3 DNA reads TGTGCCAGCAGCGGATTCCGGGACGCGGGACTAGCGGGCCCCTACGAGCAGTACTTC. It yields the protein CASSGFRDAGLAGPYEQYF.

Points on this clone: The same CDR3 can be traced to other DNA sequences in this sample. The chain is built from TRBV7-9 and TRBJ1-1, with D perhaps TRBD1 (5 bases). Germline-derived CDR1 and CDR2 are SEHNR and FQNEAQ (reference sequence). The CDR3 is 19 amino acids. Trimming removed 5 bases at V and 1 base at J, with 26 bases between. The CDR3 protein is CASSPGYSQGEKSNTEAFF. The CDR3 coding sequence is TGTGCCAGCAGCCCCGGATATTCGCAGGGCGAGAAGTCGAACACTGAAGCTTTCTTT. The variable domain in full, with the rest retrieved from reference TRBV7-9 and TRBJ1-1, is DTGVSQNPRHKITKRGQNVTFRCDPISEHNRLYWYRQTLGQGPEFLTYFQNEAQLEKSRLLSDRFSAERPKGSFSTLEIQRTEQGDSAMYLCASSPGYSQGEKSNTEAFFGQGTRLTVV.

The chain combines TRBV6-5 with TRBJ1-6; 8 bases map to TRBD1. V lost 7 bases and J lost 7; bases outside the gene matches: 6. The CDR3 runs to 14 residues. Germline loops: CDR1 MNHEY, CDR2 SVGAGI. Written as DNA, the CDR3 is TGTGCCAGCACCACAGGGGGACAGAATTCACCCCTCCACTTT. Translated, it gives CASTTGGQNSPLHF.

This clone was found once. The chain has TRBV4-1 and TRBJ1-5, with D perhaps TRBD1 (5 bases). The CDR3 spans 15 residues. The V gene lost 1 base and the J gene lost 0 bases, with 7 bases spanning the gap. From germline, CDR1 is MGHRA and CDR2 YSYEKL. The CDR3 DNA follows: TGCGCCAGCAGCCAAGGCAGGGATAGCAATCAGCCCCAGCATTTT. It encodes CASSQGRDSNQPQHF.

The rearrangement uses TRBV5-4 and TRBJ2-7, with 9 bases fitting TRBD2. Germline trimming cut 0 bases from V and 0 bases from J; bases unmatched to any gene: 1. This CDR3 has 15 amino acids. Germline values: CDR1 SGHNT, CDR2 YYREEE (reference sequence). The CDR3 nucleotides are TGTGCCAGCAGCTTGGCTAGCGGGATCTCCTACGAGCAGTACTTC. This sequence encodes CASSLASGISYEQYF.

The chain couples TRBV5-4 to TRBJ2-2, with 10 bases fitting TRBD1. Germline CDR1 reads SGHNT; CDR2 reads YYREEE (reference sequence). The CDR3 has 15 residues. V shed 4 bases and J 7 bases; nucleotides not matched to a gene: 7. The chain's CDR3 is CASSVDRGLSGELFF. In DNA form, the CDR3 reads TGTGCCAGCAGCGTTGACAGGGGGCTTAGCGGGGAGCTGTTTTTT.

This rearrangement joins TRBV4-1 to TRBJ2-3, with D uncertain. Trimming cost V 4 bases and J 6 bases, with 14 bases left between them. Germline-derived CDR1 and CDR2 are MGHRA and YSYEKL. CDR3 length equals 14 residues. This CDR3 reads CASSLGPMGDTQYF. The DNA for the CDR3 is TGCGCCAGCAGCCTCGGGCCCATGGGGGATACGCAGTATTTT.

DNA of the CDR3: TGTGCCAGCAGCCACCAGGGGCTTATATCTGGGGCCAACGTCCTGACTTTC. This translates into CASSHQGLISGANVLTF. The V gene is TRBV13, the J gene TRBJ2-6, with D possibly TRBD1 on 6 matching bases. CDR3 length: 17 residues. CDR1 PRHDT and CDR2 FYEKMQ come from the germline V gene (reference sequence). The V gene lost 5 bases and the J gene lost 1 base, with 15 bases spanning the gap.

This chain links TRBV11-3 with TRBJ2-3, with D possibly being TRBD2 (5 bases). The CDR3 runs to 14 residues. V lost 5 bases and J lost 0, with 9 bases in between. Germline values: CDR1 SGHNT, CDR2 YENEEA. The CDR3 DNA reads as TGTGCCAGCAGCGATCGGGATAGCACAGATACGCAGTATTTT. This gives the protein CASSDRDSTDTQYF.